Each of the 20 T cell receptor beta chains below was sequenced from the same sample in a study of T cell repertoires in cytomegalovirus infection. TCRdb re-called the reads through MiXCR, storing one row per CDR3 protein. The sample includes some 680,000 distinct CDR3 sequences, 35% seen only once; the top ten take around 2.8%. The specimen was PBMCs. The receptors were sampled from a human donor in good health (CMV status not recorded). Some clones in this sample may be carry-over from other donors' samples.

The table lists this clonotype with many counts. The CDR3 DNA follows: TGTGCCAGCAGTCACAGGGGGGTCTATGGCTACACCTTC. It encodes CASSHRGVYGYTF. V gene TRBV12-3 or TRBV12-4 combines with J gene TRBJ1-2, with TRBD1 identical over 8 bases. CDR3 length: 13 residues. V was pared by 5 bases and J by 4 bases, with 3 bases of the junction left unmatched.

This sequence joins TRBV28 and TRBJ2-6, with D unclear. The CDR3 length is 15 residues. Per germline, CDR1 MDHEN and CDR2 SYDVKM. The V and J ends lost 3 bases and 0 bases respectively, with 6 bases between them. As DNA, the CDR3 is TGTGCCAGCAGTTTCCCCGGCTCTGGGGCCAACGTCCTGACTTTC. Residues: CASSFPGSGANVLTF.

The J gene is TRBJ2-2, the V gene TRBV3-1; perhaps TRBD2 as D (6 bases). Trimming cost V 6 bases and J 3 bases, with 14 bases left between them. This CDR3 is 15 amino acids long. In germline, CDR1 is LGHDT, CDR2 YNNKEL (reference sequence). The CDR3 here is CASSLDWGDTGELFF. CDR3 coding DNA: TGTGCCAGCAGTCTTGATTGGGGGGACACCGGGGAGCTGTTTTTT.

J is TRBJ2-2 and V is TRBV12-3 or TRBV12-4; D uncertain. The CDR3 runs to 15 residues. Trimming left V 1 base short and J 0 bases short, with 6 bases between. This CDR3 reads CASSLVKPNTGELFF. CDR3 DNA sequence: TGTGCCAGCAGTTTAGTTAAACCGAACACCGGGGAGCTGTTTTTT.

In its sample, this clonotype was seen many times. The chain carries TRBV3-1 and TRBJ1-5; no firm D call. The V and J ends lost 0 bases and 0 bases respectively, with 12 bases between them. The CDR3 contains 17 residues. The germline V gene encodes CDR1 LGHDT and CDR2 YNNKEL (reference sequence). CDR3 nucleotide sequence: TGTGCCAGCAGCCAAGACAGCGAGGGCTATAGCAATCAGCCCCAGCATTTT. This sequence encodes CASSQDSEGYSNQPQHF.

This clonotype was seen at least ten times. The CDR3 DNA reads as TGTGCCAGCAGCTTAGCGGAGGGTGGCTCCTATAATTCACCCCTCCACTTT. Its translation: CASSLAEGGSYNSPLHF. J is TRBJ1-6 and V is TRBV7-2, with D uncertain. Germline assignment: CDR1 SGHTA and CDR2 FQGNSA. V dropped 0 bases and J dropped 0 bases, with 9 bases sitting between them. The CDR3 sequence is 17 residues long.

This clonotype turned up a few times. The chain carries TRBV11-2 and TRBJ2-3; D gene unclear. Trimming cost V 5 bases and J 2 bases, with 14 bases left between them. The CDR3 runs 15 residues. From germline, CDR1 is SGHAT and CDR2 FQNNGV. The CDR3 region has the DNA TGTGCCAGCAGCCAACGGACGAGCAACACAGATACGCAGTATTTT. It specifies CASSQRTSNTDTQYF.

This clonotype has just a few counts. The rearrangement joins TRBV28 to TRBJ2-5, with 7 bases lining up with TRBD2. Germline loops: CDR1 MDHEN, CDR2 SYDVKM. This CDR3 region has 15 residues. V dropped 9 bases and J dropped 1; count of bases not matched to a gene: 11. CDR3 residues: CASNSGVGSQETQYF. The CDR3 region has the DNA TGTGCCAGTAACAGCGGGGTTGGATCCCAAGAGACCCAGTACTTC.

J is TRBJ1-6 and V is TRBV20-1; no reliable D call. The CDR3 consists of 14 residues. Germline lookup yields CDR1 DFQATT and CDR2 SNEGSKA (reference sequence). With 3 bases removed from V and 3 bases from J, the gap between germline ends came to 9 bases. CDR3 nucleotides: TGCAGTGCTAGGCCCCCGGACTATAATTCACCCCTCCACTTT. Protein: CSARPPDYNSPLHF.

There are a few counts of this clonotype. V usage is TRBV10-3 and J usage is TRBJ2-1, with TRBD2 matching over 11 bases. The germline gives CDR1 ENHRY, CDR2 SYGVKD. With 4 bases clipped from V and 7 bases from J, the junction kept 3 bases outside the gene matches. CDR3 length: 14 residues. CDR3 sequence (DNA): TGTGCCATCAGTGGGCTAGCGGGAGGTAATGAGCAGTTCTTC. Protein sequence: CAISGLAGGNEQFF.

V and J are TRBV9 and TRBJ1-1, with 7 bases identical to TRBD1. This CDR3 contains 13 residues. Germline V CDR1 and CDR2: SGDLS, YYNGEE. V trimming: 0 bases; J trimming: 12 bases; junction bases outside the gene matches: 8. CDR3 amino acids: CASSVVPGGVTFF. The DNA of the CDR3 is TGTGCCAGCAGCGTAGTTCCAGGGGGTGTGACTTTCTTT.

The chain links TRBV7-9 to TRBJ1-2, with D unresolved. Trimming shortened V by 5 bases and J by 4 bases, and 8 bases separated the two germline ends. The CDR3 spans 12 residues. CDR1 SEHNR and CDR2 FQNEAQ come from the germline V gene (reference sequence). CDR3 amino acids: CASSPSSYGYTF. The CDR3 nucleotides read TGTGCCAGCAGCCCCAGTTCCTATGGCTACACCTTC.

This clonotype has just a few counts. The chain is built from TRBV28 and TRBJ1-1; TRBD1 might be the D (5 bases). Trimming stripped 6 bases from V and 5 bases from J, with 10 bases between. The CDR3 runs to 12 residues. The germline V gene encodes CDR1 MDHEN and CDR2 SYDVKM. CDR3 region: CASSPQVTEAFF. DNA for the CDR3: TGTGCCAGCAGCCCACAGGTTACTGAAGCTTTCTTT.

The V gene is TRBV6-1, the J gene TRBJ2-3, with 8 bases matching TRBD1. Germline values: CDR1 MNHNS, CDR2 SASEGT. The CDR3 length is 16 residues. The ends lost 4 bases at V and 0 bases at J; junction bases unmatched: 6. Here the CDR3 reads CASSVSTGVSTDTQYF. The CDR3 DNA is TGTGCCAGCAGTGTCTCGACAGGGGTGAGCACAGATACGCAGTATTTT.

At least ten counts were recorded for this clonotype. The rearrangement links TRBV7-6 to TRBJ1-6; TRBD1 agrees at 8 bases. Trimming at V came to 5 bases and at J to 8 bases, leaving 8 bases not matched to a gene. Germline V gene data show CDR1 as SGHVS and CDR2 as FNYEAQ. The CDR3 is 15 amino acids. The CDR3 bases are TGTGCCAGCAGCCAAACCGGGACAGGCGATTCACCCCTCCACTTT. Amino acid sequence: CASSQTGTGDSPLHF. The full variable domain, its missing parts supplied by reference TRBV7-6 and TRBJ1-6, is GAGVSQSPRYKVTKRGQDVALRCDPISGHVSLYWYRQALGQGPEFLTYFNYEAQQDKSGLPNDRFSAERPEGSISTLTIQRTEQRDSAMYRCASSQTGTGDSPLHFGNGTRLTVT.

The sample holds many counts of this clonotype. The chain recombines TRBV28 with TRBJ2-1; the match to TRBD2 covers 9 bases. CDR1 is MDHEN, CDR2 SYDVKM, per germline. This CDR3 spans 14 amino acids. Trimming removed 5 bases from V and 8 bases from J; junction bases left unmatched: 7. CDR3 region: CASSRSGSEDEQFF. The DNA for the CDR3 is TGTGCCAGCAGTCGTAGCGGGAGTGAGGATGAGCAGTTCTTC. Using reference TRBV28 and TRBJ2-1 for the parts outside the CDR3, the full variable domain is DVKVTQSSRYLVKRTGEKVFLECVQDMDHENMFWYRQDPGLGLRLIYFSYDVKMKEKGDIPEGYSVSREKKERFSLILESASTNQTSMYLCASSRSGSEDEQFFGPGTRLTVL.

This chain uses TRBV6-6 with TRBJ1-1; no clear D gene. V lost 5 bases to trimming and J lost 11 bases, with 15 bases between them. Germline loops: CDR1 MNHNY, CDR2 SVGAGI (reference sequence). The CDR3 totals 12 residues. In DNA, the CDR3 is TGTGCCAGCAGTGGAGACATCGCCCGGGCTTTCTTT. The encoded protein is CASSGDIARAFF.

This chain joins TRBV7-2 and TRBJ2-7; perhaps TRBD1 as D (5 bases). Germline V gene sequence: CDR1 SGHTA, CDR2 FQGNSA. The CDR3 covers 15 residues. The germline V and J ends were trimmed by 2 bases and 5 bases, with 16 bases remaining between them. This CDR3 is CASSLKTGSIDEQYF. DNA of the CDR3: TGTGCCAGCAGCTTAAAAACAGGATCAATCGACGAGCAGTACTTC.

This chain joins TRBV5-8 and TRBJ2-7; D call uncertain. The CDR3 length is 15 residues. The germline V gene encodes CDR1 SGHTS and CDR2 YDEGEE. V lost 5 bases to trimming and J lost 2 bases, with 17 bases between them. CDR3 loop: CASSTEPAATYEQYF. CDR3 in DNA: TGTGCCAGCAGTACGGAACCTGCCGCAACCTACGAGCAGTACTTC.

The rearrangement links TRBV28 to TRBJ1-1, with unresolved D. Germline V gives CDR1 MDHEN, CDR2 SYDVKM. Between the trimmed V and J ends, which lost 2 bases and 2 bases, there was a span of 9 bases. The CDR3 runs to 14 residues. As DNA, the CDR3 is TGTGCCAGCAGTTTAATACAGCCTAACACTGAAGCTTTCTTT. The encoded protein is CASSLIQPNTEAFF.